This paragraph covers one T cell receptor (beta chain) sequence. Its antigen is unknown. The assay was immunoSEQ multiplex PCR, and TCRdb's table has in-frame clones only and misses some. The sample includes some 120,000 clones, less than 95% seen only once; the top ten take approximately 0.18%. The data are from a study of graft-versus-host responses after intestinal transplantation. Germline assignment: CDR1 SGHTA and CDR2 FQGNSA. Between the trimmed V and J ends, which lost 2 bases and 2 bases, there was a span of 7 bases. The CDR3 is 14 amino acids. The sequencing used unstimulated CD4+ T cells sorted from spleen or lymph node cells, collected before intestinal transplant. The V gene is TRBV7-2, the J gene TRBJ2-4, with a weak D call TRBD2 (6 bases). This TCR came from a human donor who received an intestinal transplant. The CDR3 nucleotides read TGTGCCAGCAGCTTACGGGGGTCCAAAAACATTCAGTACTTC. It translates to CASSLRGSKNIQYF. The variable domain in full, completed from reference TRBV7-2 and TRBJ2-4, reads GAGVSQSPSNKVTEKGKDVELRCDPISGHTALYWYRQSLGQGLEFLIYFQGNSAPDKSGLPSDRFSAERTGGSVSTLTIQRTQQEDSAVYLCASSLRGSKNIQYFGAGTRLSVL.